Listed below are T cell receptor beta chains from one sample, sequenced in a study of blood T cell repertoires in COVID-19. Sequencing used immunoSEQ multiplex PCR; TCRdb keeps in-frame clones, though not all of them. The sample yields hundreds of thousands of clones, 90% seen once. Sequencing was done on a sample of peripheral blood. The source of these receptors is a woman aged 18-29 years with acute or convalescent COVID-19. CDR3s include the opening cysteine and the closing phenylalanine or tryptophan.

V,J,CDR3
TRBV6-5,TRBJ1-6,CASSSLWTGRESPLHF
TRBV18,TRBJ1-4,CASSVGQGATNEKLFF
TRBV4-2,TRBJ2-5,CASSPGGIETQYF
TRBV4-1,TRBJ1-5,CASSQDRLATIFEGNQPQHF
TRBV30,TRBJ1-5,CAWSDREGDQPQHF
TRBV6-5,TRBJ1-1,CASSPTGTEAFF
TRBV27,TRBJ1-6,CASTDSRYNSPLHF
TRBV4-3,TRBJ1-2,CASSQRYRDRDYGYTF
TRBV18,TRBJ2-7,CASSPPQGAGEQYF
TRBV25-1,TRBJ1-5,CASSGGGGQPQHF
TRBV19,TRBJ1-5,CASSAGQRRQPQHF
TRBV9,TRBJ1-2,CASSPTDRAGYYGYTF
TRBV19,TRBJ1-2,CASSIGGVGYTF